Sequencing of this T cell receptor beta chain was carried out in a study of T cells in Graves' hyperthyroidism and ophthalmopathy. Whole-study findings and limits: The model made its ophthalmopathy prediction, and onset followed a median roughly six months later.

Points on this clonotype: Its antigen remains unidentified.

TCR beta CDR3 sequences were amplified from RNA transcripts. The primer set for the first-round RT-PCR of the TCR CDR3 was HTBI. TCRdb ran MiXCR on the multiplex PCR reads and lists one entry per CDR3 protein. This table has hundreds of thousands of distinct CDR3 sequences, approximately 13% appearing once. V lost 5 bases to trimming and J lost 4 bases, with 15 bases between them. Looked up from germline, CDR1 is MNHEY and CDR2 is SMNVEV (reference sequence). This CDR3 comprises 16 residues. The rearrangement joins TRBV27 to TRBJ2-6; no reliable D call. The specimen sequenced was blood. This sequence originates from a woman between 25 and 40 years old with Graves' hyperthyroidism. The CDR3: CASSLNVKSGANVLTF. The CDR3 DNA sequence: TGTGCCAGCAGTCTCAATGTAAAATCAGGGGCCAACGTCCTGACTTTC.